Below, one T cell receptor beta chain is given with its context. TCRdb's copy holds only in-frame clones and misses some; the assay was immunoSEQ multiplex PCR. The data contain around 100,000 clones, about 89% of them singletons. This CDR3 spans 13 amino acids. Germline-derived CDR1 and CDR2 are SGHDN and FVKESK. The V end lost 4 bases, the J end lost 4 bases, and 7 bases lay between the germline ends. This sample stems from a study of blood T cell repertoires in COVID-19. The rearrangement links TRBV14 to TRBJ1-4; D remains ambiguous. The receptor was derived from a man aged 40-50 years with acute or convalescent COVID-19. Sequencing was carried out using peripheral blood. This chain's CDR3 is CASSRALNEKLFF. In nucleotides, the CDR3 is TGTGCCAGCAGCCGGGCCCTTAATGAAAAACTGTTTTTT.